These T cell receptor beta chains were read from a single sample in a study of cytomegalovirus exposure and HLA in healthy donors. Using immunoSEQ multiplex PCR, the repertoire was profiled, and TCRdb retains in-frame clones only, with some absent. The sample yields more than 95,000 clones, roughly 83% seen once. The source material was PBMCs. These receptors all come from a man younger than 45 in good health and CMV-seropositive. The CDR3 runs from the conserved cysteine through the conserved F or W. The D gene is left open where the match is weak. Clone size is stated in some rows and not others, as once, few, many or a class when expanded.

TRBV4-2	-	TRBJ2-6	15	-	CASSPSRTGANGLTF	TGTGCCAGCAGCCCATCACGTACTGGGGCCAACGGCCTGACTTTC
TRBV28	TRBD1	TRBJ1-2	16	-	CASSSPGQGHNYGYTF	TGTGCCAGCAGTTCTCCGGGACAGGGGCATAACTATGGCTACACCTTC
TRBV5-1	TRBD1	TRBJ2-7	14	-	CASSLGQGAYEQYF	TGCGCCAGCAGCTTGGGACAGGGGGCTTACGAGCAGTACTTC
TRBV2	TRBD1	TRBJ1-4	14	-	CASRGDRGNEKLFF	TGTGCCAGCAGAGGGGACAGGGGGAATGAAAAACTGTTTTTT
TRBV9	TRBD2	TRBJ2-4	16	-	CASSGSGEAHKNIQYF	TGTGCCAGCAGCGGGAGCGGGGAGGCCCACAAAAACATTCAGTACTTC
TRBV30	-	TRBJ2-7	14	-	CAWSVWEASYEQYF	TGTGCCTGGAGTGTCTGGGAGGCCTCCTACGAGCAGTACTTC
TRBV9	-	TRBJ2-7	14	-	CASSAWGGPDEQYF	TGTGCCAGCAGTGCTTGGGGGGGGCCAGACGAGCAGTACTTC
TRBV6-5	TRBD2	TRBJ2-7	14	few	CASSLGTSGYEQYF	TGTGCCAGCAGTTTAGGGACTAGCGGGTACGAGCAGTACTTC
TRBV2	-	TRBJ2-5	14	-	CASLINGVQETQYF	TGTGCCAGCCTCATAAACGGGGTCCAAGAGACCCAGTACTTC
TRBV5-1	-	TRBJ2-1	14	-	CASSSGSSDNEQFF	TGCGCCAGCAGCTCGGGGAGTAGCGACAATGAGCAGTTCTTC
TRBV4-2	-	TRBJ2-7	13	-	CASGRDSSYEQYF	TGTGCCAGCGGGCGAGACAGCTCCTACGAGCAGTACTTC
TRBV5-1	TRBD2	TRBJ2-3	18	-	CASSLVPPGLLSTDTQYF	TGCGCCAGCAGCTTGGTTCCCCCGGGACTATTAAGCACAGATACGCAGTATTTT
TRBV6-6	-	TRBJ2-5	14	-	CASSSGPSSETQYF	TGTGCCAGCAGTTCCGGTCCTAGCAGCGAGACCCAGTACTTC
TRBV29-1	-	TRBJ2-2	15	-	CSVDKSSRGSGELFF	TGCAGCGTTGACAAGAGTAGCAGGGGCTCCGGGGAGCTGTTTTTT
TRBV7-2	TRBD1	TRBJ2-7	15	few	CASSPRTGSIYEQYF	TGTGCCAGCAGCCCACGGACAGGGAGCATTTACGAGCAGTACTTC
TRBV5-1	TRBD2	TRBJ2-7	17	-	CASSLGLAGGEAYEQYF	TGCGCCAGCAGCTTGGGATTAGCGGGAGGCGAGGCCTACGAGCAGTACTTC
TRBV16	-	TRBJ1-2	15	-	CASSQSPGELYGYTF	TGTGCCAGCAGCCAATCCCCAGGGGAGCTTTATGGCTACACCTTC
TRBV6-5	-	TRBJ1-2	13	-	CASSYGAYDGYTF	TGTGCCAGCAGTTACGGGGCCTACGATGGCTACACCTTC
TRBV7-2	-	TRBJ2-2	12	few	CASSFRTGELFF	TGTGCCAGCAGCTTTCGCACCGGGGAGCTGTTTTTT
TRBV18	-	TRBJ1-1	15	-	CASSLGAGQNTEAFF	TGTGCCAGCTCCCTGGGGGCAGGGCAGAACACTGAAGCTTTCTTT
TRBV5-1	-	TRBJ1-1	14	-	CASSLDGVISEAFF	TGCGCCAGCAGCTTGGACGGAGTCATAAGTGAAGCTTTCTTT
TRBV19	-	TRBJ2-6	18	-	CASSPQALTLSGANVLTF	TGTGCCAGTAGCCCCCAAGCACTAACGCTCTCTGGGGCCAACGTCCTGACTTTC
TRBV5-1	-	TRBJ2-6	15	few	CASSLGISGANGLTF	TGCGCCAGCAGCTTGGGGATCTCTGGGGCCAACGGCCTGACTTTC
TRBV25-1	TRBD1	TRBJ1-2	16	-	CASSRLWDSRIYGYTF	TGTGCCAGCAGTCGGCTATGGGACAGCCGGATCTATGGCTACACCTTC
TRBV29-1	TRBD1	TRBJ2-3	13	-	CSVRTGDRDTQYF	TGCAGCGTCCGGACAGGGGATCGGGATACGCAGTATTTT
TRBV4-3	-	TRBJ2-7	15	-	CASSQDWRQRYEQYF	TGCGCCAGCAGCCAAGATTGGAGACAGAGATACGAGCAGTACTTC
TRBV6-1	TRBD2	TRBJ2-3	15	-	CASSELAGDTDTQYF	TGTGCCAGCAGTGAATTAGCGGGAGACACAGATACGCAGTATTTT
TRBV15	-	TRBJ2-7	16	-	CATSKDPWEELNEQYF	TGTGCCACCAGCAAGGATCCCTGGGAGGAATTGAACGAGCAGTACTTC
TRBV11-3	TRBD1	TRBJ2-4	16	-	CASSPQTGWAKNIQYF	TGTGCCAGCAGCCCTCAGACAGGGTGGGCCAAAAACATTCAGTACTTC
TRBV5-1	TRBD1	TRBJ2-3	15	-	CASSFWDRGTDTQYF	TGCGCCAGCAGCTTTTGGGACAGGGGCACAGATACGCAGTATTTT
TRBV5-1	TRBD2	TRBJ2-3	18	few	CASSLGLAGGVSTDTQYF	TGCGCCAGCAGCTTGGGACTAGCGGGGGGAGTTTCGACAGATACGCAGTATTTT
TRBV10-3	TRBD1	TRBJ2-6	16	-	CAISGTGAVGANVLTF	TGTGCCATATCCGGGACAGGGGCGGTGGGGGCCAACGTCCTGACTTTC
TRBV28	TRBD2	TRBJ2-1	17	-	CASRLPWTSGRAHEQFF	TGTGCCAGCAGACTACCGTGGACTAGCGGGAGGGCCCATGAGCAGTTCTTC
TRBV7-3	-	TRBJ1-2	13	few	CASSLNGYSGYTF	TGTGCCAGCAGCTTAAACGGGTACTCTGGCTACACCTTC
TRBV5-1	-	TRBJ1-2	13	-	CASRPDSILGYTF	TGCGCCAGCAGGCCAGACAGTATATTAGGCTACACCTTC
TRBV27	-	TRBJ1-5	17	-	CASSQTGFGAIRQPQHF	TGTGCCAGCAGTCAGACAGGTTTCGGAGCAATTCGTCAGCCCCAGCATTTT
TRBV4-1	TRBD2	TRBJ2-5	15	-	CASSQTGTSRETQYF	TGCGCCAGCAGCCAGACCGGGACTAGTCGGGAGACCCAGTACTTC
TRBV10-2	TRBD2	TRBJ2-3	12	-	CASSGTSLLGYF	TGCGCCAGCAGCGGGACTAGCCTGCTCGGATATTTT
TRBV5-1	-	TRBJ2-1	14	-	CASSPRGLTDEQFF	TGCGCCAGCAGCCCGAGAGGACTTACCGATGAGCAGTTCTTC
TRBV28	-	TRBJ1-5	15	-	CASRPTGPSNQPQHF	TGTGCCAGCAGACCAACAGGGCCTAGCAATCAGCCCCAGCATTTT
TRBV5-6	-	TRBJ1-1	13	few	CASSYGLYTEAFF	TGTGCCAGCAGTTATGGACTCTACACTGAAGCTTTCTTT
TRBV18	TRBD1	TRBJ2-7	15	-	CASSPATGDGYEQYF	TGTGCCAGCTCACCGGCGACAGGGGACGGATACGAGCAGTACTTC